These T cell receptor beta chains were read from a single sample in a study of cytomegalovirus exposure and HLA in healthy donors. TCRdb's copy holds only in-frame clones and misses some; the assay was immunoSEQ multiplex PCR. The data hold about 94,000 clones, with about three fifths observed a single time. The sequencing sample was made of PBMCs. Receptors originate from a man between 25 and 39 years old in good health and CMV-seronegative. Both conserved end residues are part of each CDR3. Fields, in order: J gene, V gene, CDR3 protein.

J gene: TRBJ1-4
V gene: TRBV28
CDR3 protein: CASSLTRHEKLFF

J gene: .
V gene: TRBV19
CDR3 protein: CASSIDRWRAEQYF

J gene: TRBJ2-1
V gene: TRBV4-1
CDR3 protein: CASSQDPRGEQFF

J gene: TRBJ2-7
V gene: TRBV19
CDR3 protein: CASDRGQGFSRQYF

J gene: TRBJ2-3
V gene: TRBV19
CDR3 protein: CASRSSGGGTDTQYF

J gene: TRBJ1-2
V gene: TRBV7-2
CDR3 protein: CASSLGPGYGYTF

J gene: TRBJ2-1
V gene: TRBV7-9
CDR3 protein: CASSRTGNEQFF

J gene: TRBJ1-2
V gene: TRBV7-9
CDR3 protein: CASSEGQGLRYTF

J gene: TRBJ1-6
V gene: TRBV6-6
CDR3 protein: CASSYERGNSPLHF

J gene: TRBJ2-5
V gene: TRBV4-1
CDR3 protein: CASSQVGGLHETQYF

J gene: .
V gene: TRBV5-1
CDR3 protein: CASRQTGGNSYEQYF

J gene: TRBJ1-1
V gene: TRBV5-4
CDR3 protein: CASSLGQGRNSEAFF

J gene: TRBJ2-7
V gene: TRBV9
CDR3 protein: CASSPPGLAGAEQYF

J gene: TRBJ2-7
V gene: TRBV5-6
CDR3 protein: CASSLLGQSYREQYF

J gene: TRBJ1-2
V gene: TRBV27
CDR3 protein: CASRYRGFDYGYTF

J gene: TRBJ2-3
V gene: TRBV4-3
CDR3 protein: CASSQGWGRSTDTQYF

J gene: TRBJ1-1
V gene: TRBV15
CDR3 protein: CATSKTLNTEAFF

J gene: TRBJ2-1
V gene: TRBV11-2
CDR3 protein: CASSLSGGSLSEQFF

J gene: TRBJ2-7
V gene: TRBV6-5
CDR3 protein: CASSHPGTVEEQYF

J gene: TRBJ2-7
V gene: TRBV7-9
CDR3 protein: CASSFRTAGSYEQYF

J gene: TRBJ2-7
V gene: TRBV2
CDR3 protein: CASSPLERGLYEQYF

J gene: TRBJ2-5
V gene: TRBV7-9
CDR3 protein: CASSLESVQETQYF

J gene: TRBJ1-1
V gene: TRBV7-9
CDR3 protein: CASRDSTGAPEAFF

J gene: TRBJ2-1
V gene: TRBV12-5
CDR3 protein: CASGLYSYNEQFF

J gene: TRBJ1-5
V gene: TRBV18
CDR3 protein: CASSPPSGQPQHF

J gene: TRBJ2-7
V gene: TRBV5-1
CDR3 protein: CASNTTTPDRSYEQYF

J gene: TRBJ2-3
V gene: TRBV4-3
CDR3 protein: CASSREASGGASQYF

J gene: TRBJ2-3
V gene: TRBV5-4
CDR3 protein: CASSFGGSKTDTQYF

J gene: TRBJ2-7
V gene: TRBV9
CDR3 protein: CASSLRGGVSYEQYF

J gene: TRBJ2-7
V gene: TRBV19
CDR3 protein: CASSNPGQGTSYEQYF

J gene: TRBJ2-1
V gene: TRBV4-1
CDR3 protein: CASARLAGGDEQFF

J gene: TRBJ2-7
V gene: TRBV7-6
CDR3 protein: CASSLNRRGSAYEQYF

J gene: TRBJ2-7
V gene: TRBV5-8
CDR3 protein: CASSFPSRRAYEQYF

J gene: TRBJ1-3
V gene: TRBV18
CDR3 protein: CASSPGLRSGNTIYF

J gene: TRBJ2-5
V gene: TRBV11-1
CDR3 protein: CASSLAWTEGDETQYF

J gene: TRBJ2-1
V gene: TRBV5-4
CDR3 protein: CASSFPGGNNEQFF

J gene: TRBJ1-2
V gene: TRBV5-1
CDR3 protein: CASSSGGGNYGYTF

J gene: TRBJ2-5
V gene: TRBV19
CDR3 protein: CASSTQRGSQETQYF

J gene: TRBJ1-6
V gene: TRBV9
CDR3 protein: CASSAADRANSPLHF

J gene: TRBJ1-1
V gene: TRBV18
CDR3 protein: CASSLDLNTEAFF

J gene: TRBJ1-4
V gene: TRBV6-5
CDR3 protein: CASTRDRNEKLFF

J gene: TRBJ1-1
V gene: TRBV5-5
CDR3 protein: CASSMGQGASIIFEAFF

J gene: TRBJ2-1
V gene: TRBV5-1
CDR3 protein: CASRPDSRGNEQFF

J gene: TRBJ1-2
V gene: TRBV18
CDR3 protein: CASSSRGQGDGYTF

J gene: TRBJ1-2
V gene: TRBV9
CDR3 protein: CASSVGQVNYGYTF

J gene: .
V gene: TRBV6-5
CDR3 protein: CASSRGTPSSYEQYF

J gene: TRBJ2-1
V gene: TRBV30
CDR3 protein: CACDFEGGAYNEQFF

J gene: TRBJ2-2
V gene: TRBV5-8
CDR3 protein: CASSLPRDNSNTGELFF

J gene: TRBJ2-3
V gene: TRBV7-2
CDR3 protein: CASSSRGTRRF

J gene: TRBJ1-2
V gene: TRBV10-3
CDR3 protein: CAIRSDSRDYGYTF

J gene: TRBJ2-2
V gene: TRBV6-5
CDR3 protein: CASSARQGAIGELFF